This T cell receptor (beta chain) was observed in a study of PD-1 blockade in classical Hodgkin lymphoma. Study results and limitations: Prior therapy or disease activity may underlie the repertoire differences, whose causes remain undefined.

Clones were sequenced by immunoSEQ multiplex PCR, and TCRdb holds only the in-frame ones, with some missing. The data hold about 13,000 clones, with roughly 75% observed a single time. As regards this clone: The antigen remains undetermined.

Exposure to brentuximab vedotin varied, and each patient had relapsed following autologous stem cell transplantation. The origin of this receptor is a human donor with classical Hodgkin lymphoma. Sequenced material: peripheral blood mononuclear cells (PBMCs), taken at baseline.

In DNA, the CDR3 is TGTGCCAGCAGCGTAGGACTAGCGGGAGACACCGGGGAGCTGTTTTTT. It translates to CASSVGLAGDTGELFF. The V and J genes are TRBV9 and TRBJ2-2; 12 bases line up with TRBD2. After removal of 0 bases from V and 3 bases from J, the junction contained 0 bases not matched to a gene. Germline V CDR1 and CDR2: SGDLS, YYNGEE. This CDR3 has 16 amino acids.